The rows below give T cell receptor beta chains drawn from one sample of a study of human T cells and chemical hapten exposure. Each CDR3 protein is one row after TCRdb ran MiXCR on the RACE reads. Among around 150,000 distinct CDR3 sequences listed, roughly 14% were seen once. This material consisted of whole blood, taken in connection with sensitization to the hapten diphenylcyclopropenone (DPC). Receptor source: a woman aged 30 to 39 with alopecia areata. Some clones in this sample may be carry-over from other donors' samples. The CDR3 runs from the conserved cysteine through the conserved F or W. The D gene is left open where the match is weak. Some rows have no size entry. The others give once, few or many, or a class for an expanded clone.

CDR3	DNA	D	size	V	J	length
CASSPGQLQETQYF	TGTGCCAGCTCACCGGGACAGCTACAAGAGACCCAGTACTTC	TRBD1	few	TRBV18	TRBJ2-5	14
CASGNPRPSGANVLTF	TGTGCCAGCGGTAATCCGAGACCCTCTGGGGCCAACGTCCTGACTTTC	-	-	TRBV12-3/TRBV12-4	TRBJ2-6	16
CASSQGQGRGQPQHF	TGCGCCAGCAGCCAAGGACAGGGACGAGGACAGCCCCAGCATTTT	TRBD1	few	TRBV4-1	TRBJ1-5	15
CASSYGGIVDEQYF	TGTGCCAGCAGTTACGGGGGCATTGTGGACGAGCAGTACTTC	-	many	TRBV6-5	TRBJ2-7	14
CASSITDSSYGYTF	TGTGCCAGCTCTATAACTGACAGCTCCTATGGCTACACCTTC	-	-	TRBV18	TRBJ1-2	14
CASSYSTYEQYF	TGTGCCAGCAGTTACTCAACATACGAGCAGTACTTC	-	many	TRBV28	TRBJ2-7	12
CASSLAGTEAFF	TGTGCCAGCAGCTTAGCGGGGACTGAAGCTTTCTTT	-	many	TRBV7-8	TRBJ1-1	12
CASSPPGQGWHEQFF	TGTGCCAGCAGTCCTCCGGGACAGGGGTGGCATGAGCAGTTCTTC	TRBD1	once	TRBV28	TRBJ2-1	15
CASRIRPGELFF	TGTGCCAGCAGAATCAGACCTGGGGAGCTGTTTTTT	-	-	TRBV7-6	TRBJ2-2	12
CSARGLGPGYTF	TGCAGTGCTAGAGGGTTAGGGCCCGGCTACACCTTC	-	few	TRBV20-1	TRBJ1-2	12
CASSSGTGGYDEQFF	TGTGCCAGCAGCTCCGGGACAGGGGGCTACGATGAGCAGTTCTTC	TRBD1	-	TRBV7-2	TRBJ2-1	15